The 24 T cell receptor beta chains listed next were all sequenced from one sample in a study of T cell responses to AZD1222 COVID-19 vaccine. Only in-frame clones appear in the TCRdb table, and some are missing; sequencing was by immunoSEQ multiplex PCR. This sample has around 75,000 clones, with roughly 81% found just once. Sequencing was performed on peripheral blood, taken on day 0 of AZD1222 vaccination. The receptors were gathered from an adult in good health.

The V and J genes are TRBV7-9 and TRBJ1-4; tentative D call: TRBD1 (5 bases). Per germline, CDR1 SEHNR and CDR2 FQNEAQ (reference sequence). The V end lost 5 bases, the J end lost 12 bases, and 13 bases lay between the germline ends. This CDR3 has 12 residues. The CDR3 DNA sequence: TGTGCCAGCAGCCCCCCGCAGGGAGAACTGTTTTTT. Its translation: CASSPPQGELFF.

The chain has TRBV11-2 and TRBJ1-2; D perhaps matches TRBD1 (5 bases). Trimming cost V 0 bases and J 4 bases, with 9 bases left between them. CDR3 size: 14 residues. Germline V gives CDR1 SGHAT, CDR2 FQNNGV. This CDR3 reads CASSLEGRGYGYTF. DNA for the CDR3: TGTGCCAGCAGCTTAGAGGGAAGGGGCTATGGCTACACCTTC. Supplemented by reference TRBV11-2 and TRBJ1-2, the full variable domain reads EAGVAQSPRYKIIEKRQSVAFWCNPISGHATLYWYQQILGQGPKLLIQFQNNGVVDDSQLPKDRFSAERLKGVDSTLKIQPAKLEDSAVYLCASSLEGRGYGYTFGSGTRLTVV.

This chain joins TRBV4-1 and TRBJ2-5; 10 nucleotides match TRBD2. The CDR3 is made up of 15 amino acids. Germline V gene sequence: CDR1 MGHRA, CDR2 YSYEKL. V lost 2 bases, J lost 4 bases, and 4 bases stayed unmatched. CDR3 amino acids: CASSQRTSGPETQYF. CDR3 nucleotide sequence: TGCGCCAGCAGCCAACGGACTAGCGGACCAGAGACCCAGTACTTC.

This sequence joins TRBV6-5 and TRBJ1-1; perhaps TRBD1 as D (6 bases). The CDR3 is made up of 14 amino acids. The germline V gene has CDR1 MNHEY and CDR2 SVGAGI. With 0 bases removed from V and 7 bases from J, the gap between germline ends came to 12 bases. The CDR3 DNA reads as TGTGCCAGCAGTTACTCGAGGGGGGGCTATGAAGCTTTCTTT. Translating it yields CASSYSRGGYEAFF.

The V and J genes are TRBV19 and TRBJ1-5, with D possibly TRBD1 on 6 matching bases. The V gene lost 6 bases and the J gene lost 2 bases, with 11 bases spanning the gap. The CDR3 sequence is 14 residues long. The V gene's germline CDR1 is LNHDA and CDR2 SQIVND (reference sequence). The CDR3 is CASRKQGGNQPQHF. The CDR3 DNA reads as TGTGCCAGTAGAAAACAGGGTGGCAATCAGCCCCAGCATTTT.

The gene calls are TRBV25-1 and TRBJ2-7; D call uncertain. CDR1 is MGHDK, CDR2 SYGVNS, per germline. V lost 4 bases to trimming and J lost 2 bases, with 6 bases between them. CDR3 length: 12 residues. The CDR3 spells CASSVATYEQYF. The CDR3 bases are TGTGCCAGCAGTGTTGCGACCTACGAGCAGTACTTC.

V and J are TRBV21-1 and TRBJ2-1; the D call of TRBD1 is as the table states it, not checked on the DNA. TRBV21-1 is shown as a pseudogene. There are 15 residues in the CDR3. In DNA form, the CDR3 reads TGTGCCAGCAGACCGGGACAGGGTTTTAAGAATGAGCAGTTCTTC. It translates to CASRPGQGFKNEQFF.

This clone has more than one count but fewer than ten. The CDR3 coding sequence is TGTGCCAGTAGTCGACAGTCAACTAATGAAAAACTGTTTTTT. Encoded protein: CASSRQSTNEKLFF. The chain carries TRBV19 and TRBJ1-4; the D gene is possibly TRBD1 (5 bases). Germline V gene data show CDR1 as LNHDA and CDR2 as SQIVND (reference sequence). With 5 bases removed from V and 0 bases from J, the gap between germline ends came to 7 bases. The CDR3 covers 14 residues.

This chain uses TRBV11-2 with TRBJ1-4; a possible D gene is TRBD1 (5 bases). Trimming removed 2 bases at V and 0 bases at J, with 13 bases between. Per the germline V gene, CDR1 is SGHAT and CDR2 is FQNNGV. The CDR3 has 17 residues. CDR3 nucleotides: TGTGCCAGCAGCTTACCGCAGGGAGCGGCAACTAATGAAAAACTGTTTTTT. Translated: CASSLPQGAATNEKLFF. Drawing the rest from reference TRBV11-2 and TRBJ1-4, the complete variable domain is EAGVAQSPRYKIIEKRQSVAFWCNPISGHATLYWYQQILGQGPKLLIQFQNNGVVDDSQLPKDRFSAERLKGVDSTLKIQPAKLEDSAVYLCASSLPQGAATNEKLFFGSGTQLSVL.

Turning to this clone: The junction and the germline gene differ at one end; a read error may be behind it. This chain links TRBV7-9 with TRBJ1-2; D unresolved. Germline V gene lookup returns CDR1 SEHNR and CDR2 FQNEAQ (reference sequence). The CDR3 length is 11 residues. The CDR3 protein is CASSLKDRLLF. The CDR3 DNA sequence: TGTGCCAGCAGCTTAAAGGATCGGTTGCTCTTC. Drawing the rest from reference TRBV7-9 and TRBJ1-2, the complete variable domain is DTGVSQNPRHKITKRGQNVTFRCDPISEHNRLYWYRQTLGQGPEFLTYFQNEAQLEKSRLLSDRFSAERPKGSFSTLEIQRTEQGDSAMYLCASSLKDRLLFGSGTRLTVV.

CDR3 nucleotide sequence: TGTGCCAGCAGCTTAAATAGGGACGGCGGCTACACCTTC. Encoded protein: CASSLNRDGGYTF. The rearrangement uses TRBV7-2 and TRBJ1-2, with D perhaps matching TRBD1 (5 bases). Germline-derived CDR1 and CDR2 are SGHTA and FQGNSA. CDR3 length equals 13 residues. V lost 2 bases, J lost 8 bases, and 12 bases lay in between.

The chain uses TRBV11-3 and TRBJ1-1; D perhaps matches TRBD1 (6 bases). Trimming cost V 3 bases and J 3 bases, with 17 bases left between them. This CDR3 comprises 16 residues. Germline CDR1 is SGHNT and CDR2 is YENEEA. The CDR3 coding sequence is TGTGCCAGCAGCTTCAACAACGGGACACTAGACACTGAAGCTTTCTTT. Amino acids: CASSFNNGTLDTEAFF. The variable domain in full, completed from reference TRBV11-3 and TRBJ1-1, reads EAGVVQSPRYKIIEKKQPVAFWCNPISGHNTLYWYLQNLGQGPELLIRYENEEAVDDSQLPKDRFSAERLKGVDSTLKIQPAELGDSAVYLCASSFNNGTLDTEAFFGQGTRLTVV.

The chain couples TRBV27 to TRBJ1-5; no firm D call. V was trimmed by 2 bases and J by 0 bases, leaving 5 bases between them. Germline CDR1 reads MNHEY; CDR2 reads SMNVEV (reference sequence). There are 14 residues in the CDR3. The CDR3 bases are TGTGCCAGCAGTTTACGGGATAGCAATCAGCCCCAGCATTTT. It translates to CASSLRDSNQPQHF.

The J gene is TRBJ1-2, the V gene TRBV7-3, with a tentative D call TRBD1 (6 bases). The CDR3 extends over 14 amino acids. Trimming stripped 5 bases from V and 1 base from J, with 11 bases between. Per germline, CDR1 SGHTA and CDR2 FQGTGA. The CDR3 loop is CASSPDSLNYGYTF. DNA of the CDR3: TGTGCCAGCAGCCCGGACAGTCTTAACTATGGCTACACCTTC. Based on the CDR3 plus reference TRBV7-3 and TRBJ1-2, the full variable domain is GAGVSQTPSNKVTEKGKYVELRCDPISGHTALYWYRQSLGQGPEFLIYFQGTGAADDSGLPNDRFFAVRPEGSVSTLKIQRTERGDSAVYLCASSPDSLNYGYTFGSGTRLTVV.

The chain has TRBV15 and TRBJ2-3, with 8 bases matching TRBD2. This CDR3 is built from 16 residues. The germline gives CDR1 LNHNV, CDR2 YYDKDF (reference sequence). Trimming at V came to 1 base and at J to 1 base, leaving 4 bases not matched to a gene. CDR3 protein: CATSRGAGARTDTQYF. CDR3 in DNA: TGTGCCACCAGCAGAGGAGCGGGGGCCCGCACAGATACGCAGTATTTT.

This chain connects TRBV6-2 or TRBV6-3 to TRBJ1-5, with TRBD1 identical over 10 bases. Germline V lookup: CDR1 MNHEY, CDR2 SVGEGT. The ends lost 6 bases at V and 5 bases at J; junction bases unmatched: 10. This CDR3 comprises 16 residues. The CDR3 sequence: CASRPNLGQGDQPQHF. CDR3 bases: TGTGCCAGCAGGCCTAATCTCGGACAGGGGGATCAGCCCCAGCATTTT.

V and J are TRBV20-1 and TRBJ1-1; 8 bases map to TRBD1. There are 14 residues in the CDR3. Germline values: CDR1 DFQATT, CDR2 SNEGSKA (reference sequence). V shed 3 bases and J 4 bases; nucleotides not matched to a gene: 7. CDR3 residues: CSASKSGGVTEAFF. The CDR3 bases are TGCAGTGCTAGTAAGTCAGGGGGCGTCACTGAAGCTTTCTTT.

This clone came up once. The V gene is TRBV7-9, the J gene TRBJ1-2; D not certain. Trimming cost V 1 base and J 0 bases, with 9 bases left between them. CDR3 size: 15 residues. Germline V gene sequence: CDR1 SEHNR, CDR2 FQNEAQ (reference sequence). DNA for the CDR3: TGTGCCAGCAGCTTAGATGGTGGACCTAACTATGGCTACACCTTC. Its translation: CASSLDGGPNYGYTF.

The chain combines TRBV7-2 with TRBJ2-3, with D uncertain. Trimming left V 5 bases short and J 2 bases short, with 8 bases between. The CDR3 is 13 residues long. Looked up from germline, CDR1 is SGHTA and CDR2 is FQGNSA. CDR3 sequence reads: CASSQYYTDTQYF. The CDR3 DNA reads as TGTGCCAGCAGCCAATACTACACAGATACGCAGTATTTT.

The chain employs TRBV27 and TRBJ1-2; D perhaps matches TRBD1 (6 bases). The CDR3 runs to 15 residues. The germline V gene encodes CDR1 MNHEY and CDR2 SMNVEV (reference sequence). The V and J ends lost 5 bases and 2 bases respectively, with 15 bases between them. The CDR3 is CASSPRGGVNYGYTF. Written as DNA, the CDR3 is TGTGCCAGCAGTCCCAGGGGAGGGGTGAACTATGGCTACACCTTC.

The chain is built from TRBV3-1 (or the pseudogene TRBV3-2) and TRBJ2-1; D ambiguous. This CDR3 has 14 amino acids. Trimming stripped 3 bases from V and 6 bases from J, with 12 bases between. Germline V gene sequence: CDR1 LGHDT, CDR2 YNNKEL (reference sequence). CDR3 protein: CASSHNPAFNEQFF. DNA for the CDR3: TGTGCCAGCAGCCACAACCCCGCCTTCAATGAGCAGTTCTTC.

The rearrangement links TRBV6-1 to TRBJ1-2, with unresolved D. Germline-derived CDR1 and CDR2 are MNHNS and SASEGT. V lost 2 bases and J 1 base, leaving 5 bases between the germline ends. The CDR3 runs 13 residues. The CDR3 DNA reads TGTGCCAGCAGTGAACACGGTAACTATGGCTACACCTTC. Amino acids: CASSEHGNYGYTF.

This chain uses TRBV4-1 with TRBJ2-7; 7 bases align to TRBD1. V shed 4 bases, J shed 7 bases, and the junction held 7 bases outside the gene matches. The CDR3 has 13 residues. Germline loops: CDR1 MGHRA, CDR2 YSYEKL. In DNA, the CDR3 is TGCGCCAGCAGCCCGACAGGGCTGGGAGAGCAGTACTTC. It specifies CASSPTGLGEQYF.

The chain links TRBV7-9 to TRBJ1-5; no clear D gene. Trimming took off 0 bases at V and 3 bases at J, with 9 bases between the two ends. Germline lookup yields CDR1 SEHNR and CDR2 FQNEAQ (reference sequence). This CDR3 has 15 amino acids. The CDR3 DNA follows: TGTGCCAGCAGCTTAGCGGGTTCGAACAATCAGCCCCAGCATTTT. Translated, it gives CASSLAGSNNQPQHF.